This T cell receptor beta chain came from a study of T cell repertoires in cytomegalovirus infection. TCRdb re-derived calls from the reads in MiXCR, one entry per CDR3 protein. The repertoire holds around 530,000 distinct CDR3 sequences, approximately 16% seen once, with 20% to 30% in the top ten. Losses at the gene ends were 10 bases for V and 1 base for J; bases not matched to a gene: 8. This CDR3 spans 14 amino acids. The germline V gene has CDR1 LNHDA and CDR2 SQIVND (reference sequence). This TCR derives from a human donor in good health (CMV status not recorded). Some clones in this sample may be carry-over from other donors' samples. The gene calls are TRBV19 and TRBJ2-7, with 9 nucleotides matching TRBD1. Sequenced material: CD8+ T cells from PBMCs. This chain's CDR3 is CATAGTGSSYEQYF. CDR3 nucleotide sequence: TGTGCCACCGCCGGGACAGGGAGTTCCTACGAGCAGTACTTC. Combining the CDR3 with reference TRBV19 and TRBJ2-7 gives the whole variable domain DGGITQSPKYLFRKEGQNVTLSCEQNLNHDAMYWYRQDPGQGLRLIYYSQIVNDFQKGDIAEGYSVSREKKESFPLTVTSAQKNPTAFYLCATAGTGSSYEQYFGPGTRLTVT.